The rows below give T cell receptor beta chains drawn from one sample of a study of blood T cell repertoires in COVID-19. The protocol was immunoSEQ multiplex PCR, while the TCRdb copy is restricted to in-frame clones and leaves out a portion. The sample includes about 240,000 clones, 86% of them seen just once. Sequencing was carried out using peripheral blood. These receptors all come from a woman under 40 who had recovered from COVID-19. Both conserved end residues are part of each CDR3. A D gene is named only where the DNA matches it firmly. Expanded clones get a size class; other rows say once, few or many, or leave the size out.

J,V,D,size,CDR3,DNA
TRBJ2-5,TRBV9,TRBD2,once,CASSVVGTSGETQYF,TGTGCCAGCAGCGTGGTTGGGACTAGCGGAGAGACCCAGTACTTC
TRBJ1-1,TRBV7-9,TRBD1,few,CASNPPIKGQRYTEAFF,TGTGCCAGCAACCCCCCGATAAAGGGACAGAGGTACACTGAAGCTTTCTTT
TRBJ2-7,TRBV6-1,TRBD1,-,CASSEAGTGSYEQYF,TGTGCCAGCAGTGAAGCCGGGACAGGCTCCTACGAGCAGTACTTC
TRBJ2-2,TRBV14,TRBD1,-,CASRITGANTGELFF,TGTGCCAGCAGGATCACAGGGGCGAACACCGGGGAGCTGTTTTTT
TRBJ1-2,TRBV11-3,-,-,CASSQDNYGYTF,TGTGCCAGCAGCCAAGACAATTATGGCTACACCTTC
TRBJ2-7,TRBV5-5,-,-,CASSWDNSYEQYF,TGTGCCAGCAGCTGGGACAACTCCTACGAGCAGTACTTC
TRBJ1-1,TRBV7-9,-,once,CASSQAQGPGAFF,TGTGCCAGCAGCCAGGCCCAGGGGCCCGGAGCTTTCTTT
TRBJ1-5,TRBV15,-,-,CATSRAPGEPQHF,TGTGCCACCAGCAGAGCCCCAGGGGAACCCCAGCATTTT
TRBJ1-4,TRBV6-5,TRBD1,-,CASRPFDRGQEKLFF,TGTGCCAGCAGGCCATTCGACAGGGGGCAAGAAAAACTGTTTTTT
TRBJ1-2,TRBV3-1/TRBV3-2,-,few,CASSPPGENYGYTF,TGTGCCAGCAGCCCACCCGGAGAGAACTATGGCTACACCTTC
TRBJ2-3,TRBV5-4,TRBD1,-,CASSSPGQGRTDTQYF,TGTGCCAGCAGCTCGCCGGGACAGGGACGCACAGATACGCAGTATTTT
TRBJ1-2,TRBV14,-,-,CASSHNRAGGYTF,TGTGCCAGCAGCCATAACAGGGCCGGGGGCTACACCTTC
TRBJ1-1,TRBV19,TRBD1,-,CASRTSFGTGNPPNTEAFF,TGTGCCAGTAGGACGAGCTTCGGGACAGGGAACCCGCCTAACACTGAAGCTTTCTTT
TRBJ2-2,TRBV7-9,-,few,CASQGRKGIAYFTGELFF,TGTGCCAGCCAAGGGAGGAAAGGGATAGCTTATTTCACCGGGGAGCTGTTTTTT
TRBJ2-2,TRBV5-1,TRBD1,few,CASTFGTVNTGELFF,TGCGCCAGCACCTTTGGGACAGTGAACACCGGGGAGCTGTTTTTT
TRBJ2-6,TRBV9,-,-,CASEGESRGSGANVLTF,TGTGCCAGCGAAGGGGAAAGTAGGGGGTCTGGGGCCAACGTCCTGACTTTC
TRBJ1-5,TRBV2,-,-,CASSLGLSGDQPQHF,TGTGCCAGCAGTCTGGGGCTTTCCGGAGATCAGCCCCAGCATTTT
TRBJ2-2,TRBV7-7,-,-,CASGRGGSLRAGELFF,TGTGCCAGCGGCCGGGGTGGGAGCCTAAGAGCCGGGGAGCTGTTTTTT
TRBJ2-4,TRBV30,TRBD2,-,CAWSGGNIQYF,TGTGCCTGGAGCGGGGGGAACATTCAGTACTTC
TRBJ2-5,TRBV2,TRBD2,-,CASSGSGGEQETQYF,TGTGCCAGCAGTGGGAGCGGGGGGGAACAAGAGACCCAGTACTTC
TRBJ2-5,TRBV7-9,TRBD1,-,CASSLRGRGSETQYF,TGTGCCAGCAGCTTAAGGGGCAGGGGGTCAGAGACCCAGTACTTC
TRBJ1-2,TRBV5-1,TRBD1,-,CASNQGAMDGYTF,TGCGCCAGCAATCAGGGGGCGATGGATGGCTACACCTTC
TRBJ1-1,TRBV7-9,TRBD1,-,CASSSGTVEAFF,TGTGCCAGCAGCTCCGGGACAGTTGAAGCTTTCTTT
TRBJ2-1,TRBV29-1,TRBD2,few,CSVEGGGAVNEQFF,TGCAGCGTTGAAGGGGGGGGTGCGGTCAATGAGCAGTTCTTC
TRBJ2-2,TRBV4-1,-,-,CASSQTGTGVGELFF,TGCGCCAGCAGCCAAACCGGGACGGGGGTCGGGGAGCTGTTTTTT
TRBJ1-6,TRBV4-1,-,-,CASSTGGLIDSPLHF,TGCGCCAGCAGCACCGGAGGACTAATTGATTCACCCCTCCACTTT